The 22 T cell receptor beta chains below all came from one sample that was sequenced in a study of blood T cell repertoires in COVID-19. The repertoire was sequenced with immunoSEQ multiplex PCR; TCRdb's copy has only in-frame clones and lacks some. The sample consists of 150,000 to 200,000 clones, 86% of them appearing once. The sample comprised peripheral blood. The source of these receptors is a young woman with active or convalescent COVID-19.

V usage is TRBV25-1 and J usage is TRBJ2-7; D is perhaps TRBD2 (5 bases). The CDR3 is 15 residues long. Deletions cut 4 bases from V and 1 base from J, with 14 bases between. Germline CDR1 is MGHDK and CDR2 is SYGVNS. The CDR3: CASSGANRGSYEQYF. The CDR3 DNA sequence: TGTGCCAGCAGTGGGGCCAACCGGGGATCCTACGAGCAGTACTTC.

The V gene is TRBV18, the J gene TRBJ2-7; 8 bases agree with TRBD1. With V trimmed by 4 bases and J by 0 bases, 2 bases remained unmatched. CDR3 length: 14 amino acids. Germline-derived CDR1 and CDR2 are KGHSH and LQKENI. CDR3 residues: CASSRDRNSYEQYF. The CDR3 bases are TGTGCCAGCTCACGGGACAGGAACTCCTACGAGCAGTACTTC.

The gene calls are TRBV19 and TRBJ2-1; 8 bases map to TRBD2. Germline-derived CDR1 and CDR2 are LNHDA and SQIVND (reference sequence). This CDR3 is built from 16 residues. V lost 3 bases, J lost 6 bases, and 10 bases stayed unmatched. CDR3 bases: TGTGCCAGTAGTATTCGTTCGCGGGAGGTCGGCAATGAGCAGTTCTTC. Translating gives CASSIRSREVGNEQFF.

The CDR3 DNA reads as TGCGCCAGCAGCTTGACCGGGACAGGGATTGTGGGCTATGGCTACACCTTC. As protein: CASSLTGTGIVGYGYTF. The chain recombines TRBV5-1 with TRBJ1-2; TRBD1 matches at 9 bases. The CDR3 covers 17 residues. V lost 1 base to trimming and J lost 4 bases; unmatched junction nucleotides: 11. The germline V gene has CDR1 SGHRS and CDR2 YFSETQ. Variable domain in full (rest from reference TRBV5-1 and TRBJ1-2): KAGVTQTPRYLIKTRGQQVTLSCSPISGHRSVSWYQQTPGQGLQFLFEYFSETQRNKGNFPGRFSGRQFSNSRSEMNVSTLELGDSALYLCASSLTGTGIVGYGYTFGSGTRLTVV.

The CDR3 protein is CASSLRGYGSMNTEAFF. CDR3 in DNA: TGCGCCAGCAGCTTGAGGGGTTACGGTTCAATGAACACTGAAGCTTTCTTT. The J gene is TRBJ1-1, the V gene TRBV5-1, with D possibly matching TRBD1 (5 bases). The V end was cut by 1 base, the J end by 0 bases, with 16 bases between. Germline CDR1 reads SGHRS; CDR2 reads YFSETQ. This CDR3 has 17 amino acids.

The chain employs TRBV6-1 and TRBJ2-2; 10 bases are a match to TRBD2. The germline CDR1 and CDR2 sequences are MNHNS and SASEGT. The CDR3 runs to 15 residues. With 6 bases clipped from V and 1 base from J, the junction kept 2 bases outside the gene matches. CDR3 loop: CASRGLALNTGELFF. The CDR3 region has the DNA TGTGCCAGCAGGGGACTAGCGCTGAACACCGGGGAGCTGTTTTTT.

This chain uses TRBV10-3 with TRBJ2-1; possibly TRBD2 for D (6 bases). Trimming cost V 4 bases and J 0 bases, with 13 bases left between them. Germline V lookup: CDR1 ENHRY, CDR2 SYGVKD. This CDR3 comprises 16 residues. CDR3 DNA: TGTGCCATCAGTGGAAGTAGCGGACCCTCCTACAATGAGCAGTTCTTC. This translates into CAISGSSGPSYNEQFF.

This clone was observed once. The chain couples TRBV30 to TRBJ1-4; 11 nucleotides match TRBD1. The junction had 0 bases not matched to a gene; V was cut back by 0 bases and J by 3 bases. In germline, CDR1 is GTSNPN, CDR2 SVGIG (reference sequence). This CDR3 has 15 amino acids. CDR3 loop: CAWSVGQGANEKLFF. The CDR3 coding sequence is TGTGCCTGGAGTGTGGGACAGGGGGCTAATGAAAAACTGTTTTTT. Full variable domain (missing parts from reference TRBV30 and TRBJ1-4): SQTIHQWPATLVQPVGSPLSLECTVEGTSNPNLYWYRQAAGRGLQLLFYSVGIGQISSEVPQNLSASRPQDRQFILSSKKLLLSDSGFYLCAWSVGQGANEKLFFGSGTQLSVL.

The chain carries TRBV7-9 and TRBJ2-1; unclear D gene. V lost 7 bases, J lost 5 bases, and 15 bases lay in between. Germline V CDR1 and CDR2: SEHNR, FQNEAQ (reference sequence). CDR3 length equals 14 residues. The CDR3 loop reads CASTSTRVDNEQFF. Written as DNA, the CDR3 is TGTGCCAGCACCTCGACCCGGGTAGACAATGAGCAGTTCTTC.

V usage is TRBV27 and J usage is TRBJ2-7; 8 bases are a match to TRBD1. Germline loops: CDR1 MNHEY, CDR2 SMNVEV (reference sequence). The CDR3 covers 14 residues. V lost 4 bases, J lost 2 bases, and 4 bases stayed unmatched. CDR3 in amino acids: CASSSRTGPYEQYF. CDR3 bases: TGTGCCAGCAGTTCCCGGACAGGGCCCTACGAGCAGTACTTC.

CDR3 in DNA: TGCGCCAGCAGCTTGGAAGCTCCGGGGAGTGGCACTGAAGCTTTCTTT. The encoded protein is CASSLEAPGSGTEAFF. The chain uses TRBV5-1 and TRBJ1-1; no clear D. Germline CDR1 reads SGHRS; CDR2 reads YFSETQ. The CDR3 contains 16 residues. With 0 bases removed from V and 4 bases from J, the gap between germline ends came to 16 bases.

V usage is TRBV27 and J usage is TRBJ2-7, with a possible D match to TRBD2 (5 bases). The ends were cut back, 2 bases at V and 2 bases at J, with 10 bases in the middle. The germline V gene encodes CDR1 MNHEY and CDR2 SMNVEV (reference sequence). CDR3 size: 14 residues. In DNA, the CDR3 is TGTGCCAGCAGTTTAGAGGGCACAACCTACGAGCAGTACTTC. Translated, it gives CASSLEGTTYEQYF.

The chain links TRBV12-5 to TRBJ2-3; 12 positions match TRBD2. Germline CDR1 reads LGHNT; CDR2 reads FRNRAP. This CDR3 has 16 amino acids. V was clipped by 7 bases and J by 0 bases; unmatched bases: 5. CDR3 sequence: CASVSGTSGSTDTQYF. The CDR3 nucleotides are TGTGCTAGTGTCTCCGGGACTAGCGGGAGCACAGATACGCAGTATTTT.

This clone came up many times. The chain recombines TRBV7-9 with TRBJ1-1; the D gene is possibly TRBD1 (5 bases). The V gene's germline CDR1 is SEHNR and CDR2 FQNEAQ (reference sequence). Between the trimmed V and J ends, which lost 4 bases and 8 bases, there was a span of 11 bases. The CDR3 is made up of 12 amino acids. This CDR3 is CASSSREVEAFF. The CDR3 nucleotides are TGTGCCAGCAGCTCCAGGGAGGTCGAAGCTTTCTTT.

The V and J genes are TRBV6-5 and TRBJ2-7, with 9 bases that match TRBD2. Trimming cost V 2 bases and J 4 bases; bases outside gene matches: 9. There are 16 residues in the CDR3. In germline, CDR1 is MNHEY, CDR2 SVGAGI. The CDR3 nucleotides read TGTGCCAGCAGTTACGACGCTAGCGGGAAATGGTACGAGCAGTACTTC. Amino acid sequence: CASSYDASGKWYEQYF.

The V call is TRBV27, the J call TRBJ2-2; 11 nucleotides align to TRBD1. V was pared by 4 bases and J by 6 bases, with 1 base of the junction left unmatched. The CDR3 is 14 residues long. Germline V gives CDR1 MNHEY, CDR2 SMNVEV (reference sequence). CDR3: CASSWDRGAGELFF. Written as DNA, the CDR3 is TGTGCCAGCAGTTGGGACAGGGGGGCCGGGGAGCTGTTTTTT.

This chain links TRBV9 with TRBJ2-1; 11 nucleotides line up with TRBD2. CDR3 length equals 16 residues. CDR1 is SGDLS and CDR2 is YYNGEE in the germline V gene. With 3 bases clipped from V and 6 bases from J, the junction kept 8 bases outside the gene matches. This CDR3 reads CASSGLLAGVGNEQFF. CDR3 in DNA: TGTGCCAGCAGCGGGTTACTAGCGGGAGTAGGCAATGAGCAGTTCTTC.

This chain uses TRBV6-2 or TRBV6-3 with TRBJ1-5; perhaps TRBD1 as D (5 bases). Trimming removed 2 bases at V and 6 bases at J, with 20 bases between. This CDR3 has 17 amino acids. Germline V gene data show CDR1 as MNHEY and CDR2 as SVGEGT. CDR3 in DNA: TGTGCCAGCAGTTACGGGCAGGGTAGTATCGCAGGTCAGCCCCAGCATTTT. Its translation is CASSYGQGSIAGQPQHF.

V and J are TRBV19 and TRBJ1-1, with D hard to call. Germline V gene data show CDR1 as LNHDA and CDR2 as SQIVND (reference sequence). V gave up 5 bases and J gave up 1 base, with 8 bases separating them. The CDR3 runs to 13 residues. CDR3 residues: CASSWAANTEAFF. The CDR3 region has the DNA TGTGCCAGTAGTTGGGCAGCGAACACTGAAGCTTTCTTT.

V and J are TRBV5-1 and TRBJ1-1; 10 positions agree with TRBD1. Germline V gives CDR1 SGHRS, CDR2 YFSETQ. This CDR3 contains 14 residues. Trimming at V came to 1 base and at J to 7 bases, leaving 4 bases not matched to a gene. The CDR3 spells CASSLSTGGGEAFF. CDR3 in DNA: TGCGCCAGCAGCTTGTCGACAGGGGGCGGTGAAGCTTTCTTT.

This rearrangement joins TRBV13 to TRBJ1-6; the D is unclear. Trimming stripped 1 base from V and 8 bases from J, with 6 bases between. The V gene's germline CDR1 is PRHDT and CDR2 FYEKMQ (reference sequence). The CDR3 spans 13 residues. CDR3 bases: TGTGCCAGCAGCTTAGCGAGGGATTCACCCCTCCACTTT. Its protein product is CASSLARDSPLHF. The full variable domain, completed using reference TRBV13 and TRBJ1-6, is AAGVIQSPRHLIKEKRETATLKCYPIPRHDTVYWYQQGPGQDPQFLISFYEKMQSDKGSIPDRFSAQQFSDYHSELNMSSLELGDSALYFCASSLARDSPLHFGNGTRLTVT.

This clone has a single count. V and J are TRBV5-4 and TRBJ1-2, with D possibly matching TRBD1 (6 bases). From germline, CDR1 is SGHNT and CDR2 YYREEE (reference sequence). The CDR3 covers 15 residues. V dropped 1 base and J dropped 3 bases, with 13 bases sitting between them. The chain's CDR3 is CASSLKTTGDYGYTF. The CDR3, as DNA: TGTGCCAGCAGCTTGAAAACGACAGGAGACTATGGCTACACCTTC.